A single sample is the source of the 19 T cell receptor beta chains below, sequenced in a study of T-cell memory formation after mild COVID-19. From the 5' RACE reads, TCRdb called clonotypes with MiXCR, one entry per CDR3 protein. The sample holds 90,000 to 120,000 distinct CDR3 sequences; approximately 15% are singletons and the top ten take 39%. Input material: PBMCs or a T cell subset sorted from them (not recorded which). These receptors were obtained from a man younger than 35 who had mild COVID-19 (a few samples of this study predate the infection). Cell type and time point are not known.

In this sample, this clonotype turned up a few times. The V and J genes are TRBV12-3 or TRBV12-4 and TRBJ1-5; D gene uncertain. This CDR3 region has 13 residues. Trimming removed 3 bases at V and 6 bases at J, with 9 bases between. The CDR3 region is CASSFGVAQPQHF. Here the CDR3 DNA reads TGTGCCAGCAGTTTTGGGGTGGCTCAGCCCCAGCATTTT.

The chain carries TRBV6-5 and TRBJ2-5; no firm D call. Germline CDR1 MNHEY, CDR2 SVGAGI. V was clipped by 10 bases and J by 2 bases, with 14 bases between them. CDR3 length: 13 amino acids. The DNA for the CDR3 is TGTGCCACCCGGCCGGCCCTACAAGAGACCCAGTACTTC. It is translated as CATRPALQETQYF.

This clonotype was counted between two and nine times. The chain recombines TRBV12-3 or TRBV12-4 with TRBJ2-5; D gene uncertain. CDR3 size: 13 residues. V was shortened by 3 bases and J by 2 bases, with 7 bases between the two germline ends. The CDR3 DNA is TGTGCCAGCAGTTTGTCCCCGCAAGAGACCCAGTACTTC. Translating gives CASSLSPQETQYF.

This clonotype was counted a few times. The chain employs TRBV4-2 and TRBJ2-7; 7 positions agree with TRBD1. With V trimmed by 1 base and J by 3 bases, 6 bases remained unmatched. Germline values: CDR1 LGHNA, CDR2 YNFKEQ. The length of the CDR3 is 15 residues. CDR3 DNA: TGTGCCAGCAGCCAAGTTCCGAACAGGGGCTACGAGCAGTACTTC. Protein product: CASSQVPNRGYEQYF.

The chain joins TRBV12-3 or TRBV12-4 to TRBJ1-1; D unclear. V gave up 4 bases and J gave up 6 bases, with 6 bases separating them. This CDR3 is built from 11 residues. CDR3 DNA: TGTGCCAGCAGTTGGCAGGCTGAAGCTTTCTTT. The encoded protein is CASSWQAEAFF.

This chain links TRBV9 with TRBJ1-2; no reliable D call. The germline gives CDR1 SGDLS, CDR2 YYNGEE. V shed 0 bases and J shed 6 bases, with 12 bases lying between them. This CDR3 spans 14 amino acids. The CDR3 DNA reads TGTGCCAGCAGCGTAGCTTCCCCCCGGCATGGCTACACCTTC. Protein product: CASSVASPRHGYTF.

The CDR3 sequence is CSARAGTSYQETQYF. CDR3 nucleotides: TGCAGTGCTAGAGCCGGGACATCGTACCAAGAGACCCAGTACTTC. The chain uses TRBV20-1 and TRBJ2-5, with D tentatively TRBD1 (6 bases). CDR1 and CDR2 (germline): DFQATT, SNEGSKA (reference sequence). V gave up 1 base and J gave up 0 bases, with 12 bases separating them. The CDR3 loop spans 15 amino acids.

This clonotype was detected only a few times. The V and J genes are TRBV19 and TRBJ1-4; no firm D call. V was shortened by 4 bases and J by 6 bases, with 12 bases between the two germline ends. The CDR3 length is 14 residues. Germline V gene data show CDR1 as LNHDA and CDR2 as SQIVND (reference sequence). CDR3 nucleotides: TGTGCCAGTAGTACGGGTTCCTCGGATGAAAAACTGTTTTTT. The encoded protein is CASSTGSSDEKLFF.

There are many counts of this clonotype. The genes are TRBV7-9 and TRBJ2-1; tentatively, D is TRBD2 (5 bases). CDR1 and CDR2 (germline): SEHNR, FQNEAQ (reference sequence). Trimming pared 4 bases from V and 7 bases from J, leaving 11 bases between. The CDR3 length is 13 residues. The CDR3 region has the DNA TGTGCCAGCAGCTCCCAAACTAGAAATGAGCAGTTCTTC. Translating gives CASSSQTRNEQFF. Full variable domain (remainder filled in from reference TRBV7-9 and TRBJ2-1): DTGVSQNPRHKITKRGQNVTFRCDPISEHNRLYWYRQTLGQGPEFLTYFQNEAQLEKSRLLSDRFSAERPKGSFSTLEIQRTEQGDSAMYLCASSSQTRNEQFFGPGTRLTVL.

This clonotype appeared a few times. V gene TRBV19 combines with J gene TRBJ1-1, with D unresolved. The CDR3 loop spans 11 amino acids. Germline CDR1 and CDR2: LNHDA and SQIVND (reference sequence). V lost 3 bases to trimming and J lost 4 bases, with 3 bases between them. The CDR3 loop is CASSIPTEAFF. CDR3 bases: TGTGCCAGTAGTATTCCCACTGAAGCTTTCTTT.

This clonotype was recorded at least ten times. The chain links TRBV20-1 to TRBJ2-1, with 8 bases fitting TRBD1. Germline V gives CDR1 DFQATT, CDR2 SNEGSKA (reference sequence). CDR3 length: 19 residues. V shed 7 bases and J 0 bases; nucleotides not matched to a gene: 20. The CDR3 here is CSVRPFSRDRLSSYNEQFF. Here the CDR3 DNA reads TGCAGTGTCCGCCCTTTCTCCCGGGACAGGTTGAGCTCCTACAATGAGCAGTTCTTC.

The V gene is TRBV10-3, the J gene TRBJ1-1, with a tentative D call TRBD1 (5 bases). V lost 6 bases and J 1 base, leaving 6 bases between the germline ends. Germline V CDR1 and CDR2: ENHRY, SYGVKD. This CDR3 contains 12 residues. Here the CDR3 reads CAIRQGNTEAFF. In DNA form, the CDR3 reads TGTGCCATCAGGCAGGGGAACACTGAAGCTTTCTTT.

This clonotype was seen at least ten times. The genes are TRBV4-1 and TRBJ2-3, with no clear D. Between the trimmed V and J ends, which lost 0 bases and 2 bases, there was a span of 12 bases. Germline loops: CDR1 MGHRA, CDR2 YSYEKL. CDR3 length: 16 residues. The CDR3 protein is CASSQESYPSTDTQYF. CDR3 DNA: TGCGCCAGCAGCCAAGAATCCTATCCCTCCACAGATACGCAGTATTTT.

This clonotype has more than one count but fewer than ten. The CDR3 loop reads CSALSGHDTEQFF. Written as DNA, the CDR3 is TGCAGTGCTCTATCGGGCCACGACACCGAGCAGTTCTTC. The J gene is TRBJ2-1, the V gene TRBV20-1; D remains ambiguous. The V gene's germline CDR1 is DFQATT and CDR2 SNEGSKA (reference sequence). This CDR3 is built from 13 residues. V was clipped by 5 bases and J by 10 bases, with 18 bases between them.

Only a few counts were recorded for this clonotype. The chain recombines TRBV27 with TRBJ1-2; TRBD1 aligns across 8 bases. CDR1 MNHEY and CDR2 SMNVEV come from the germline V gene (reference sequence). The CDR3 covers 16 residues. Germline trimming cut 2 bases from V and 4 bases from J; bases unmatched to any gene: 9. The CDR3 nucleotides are TGTGCCAGCAGTTTAGAGGCCACAGGGGGACTCTATGGCTACACCTTC. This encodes CASSLEATGGLYGYTF.

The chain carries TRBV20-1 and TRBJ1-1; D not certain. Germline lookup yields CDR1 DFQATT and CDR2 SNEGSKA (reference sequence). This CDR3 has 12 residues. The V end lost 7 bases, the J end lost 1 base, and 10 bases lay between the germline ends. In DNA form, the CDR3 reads TGCAGTGGAGGCGAGGCGAACACTGAAGCTTTCTTT. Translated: CSGGEANTEAFF.

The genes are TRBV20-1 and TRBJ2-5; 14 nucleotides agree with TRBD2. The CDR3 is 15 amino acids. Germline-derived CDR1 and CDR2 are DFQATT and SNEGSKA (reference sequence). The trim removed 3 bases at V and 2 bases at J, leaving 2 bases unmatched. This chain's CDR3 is CSARGTSGRQETQYF. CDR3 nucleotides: TGCAGTGCTAGGGGGACTAGCGGGAGACAAGAGACCCAGTACTTC.

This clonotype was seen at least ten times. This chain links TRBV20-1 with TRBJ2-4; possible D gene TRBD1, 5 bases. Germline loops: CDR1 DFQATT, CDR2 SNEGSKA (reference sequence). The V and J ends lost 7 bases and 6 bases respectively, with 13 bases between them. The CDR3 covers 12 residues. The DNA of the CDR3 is TGCAGTGTGCCAGCAAGGGGAAACATTCAGTACTTC. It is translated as CSVPARGNIQYF.

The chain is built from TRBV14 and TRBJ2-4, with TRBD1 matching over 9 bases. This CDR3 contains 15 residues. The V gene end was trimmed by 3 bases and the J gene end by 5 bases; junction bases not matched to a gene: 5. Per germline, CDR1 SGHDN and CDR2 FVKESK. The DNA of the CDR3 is TGTGCCAGCAGCCACCCCCGGGACAGGGAAAACATTCAGTACTTC. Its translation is CASSHPRDRENIQYF.